The rows below give T cell receptor beta chains drawn from one sample of a study of cytotoxic CD8 clonotypes in ibrutinib-treated CLL. Clones were read by immunoSEQ multiplex PCR, and TCRdb kept only the in-frame ones, dropping some. The data contain around 310,000 clones, roughly 79% of them singletons. Sample: PBMCs, taken before ibrutinib treatment. The receptors derive from a human donor with chronic lymphocytic leukemia. CDR3s include the opening cysteine and the closing phenylalanine or tryptophan. Each record gives: J gene, clone size, V gene, D gene, CDR3 protein, CDR3 DNA. A D gene is named only where the DNA matches it firmly. Only part of the rows carry a size: once, few, many, or a class if the clone is expanded.

TRBJ2-1 | . | TRBV4-1 | TRBD2 | CASSQGPSGRGSYNEQFF | TGCGCCAGCAGCCAAGGCCCTAGCGGGAGGGGATCCTACAATGAGCAGTTCTTC
TRBJ1-1 | . | TRBV14 | . | CASSQATGSEAFF | TGTGCCAGCAGCCAAGCGACCGGTTCTGAAGCTTTCTTT
TRBJ1-5 | . | TRBV7-8 | TRBD1 | CASTRGQGNQPQHF | TGTGCCAGCACCAGGGGACAGGGAAATCAGCCCCAGCATTTT
TRBJ1-2 | . | TRBV4-2 | . | CASSQDFVRQDYGYTF | TGTGCCAGCAGCCAAGATTTCGTTAGACAGGACTATGGCTACACCTTC
TRBJ2-7 | . | TRBV27 | TRBD2 | CASRGRDGQYF | TGTGCCAGCAGGGGGAGGGACGGGCAGTACTTC
TRBJ2-1 | . | TRBV2 | . | CASRGGQYNEQFF | TGTGCCAGCAGAGGGGGTCAATACAATGAGCAGTTCTTC
TRBJ1-2 | . | TRBV29-1 | . | CSVGQGVGYTF | TGCAGCGTTGGCCAGGGCGTCGGCTACACCTTC
TRBJ2-3 | . | TRBV7-2 | . | CASSLKGIGDTQYF | TGTGCCAGCAGCTTGAAAGGGATTGGAGATACGCAGTATTTT
TRBJ1-4 | . | TRBV7-2 | . | CASSLPDPEKLFF | TGTGCCAGCAGCTTACCTGATCCGGAAAAACTGTTTTTT
TRBJ1-2 | . | TRBV7-2 | TRBD1 | CASSSSDRGHYGYTF | TGTGCCAGCAGCTCGTCCGACAGGGGGCACTATGGCTACACCTTC
TRBJ1-1 | . | TRBV30 | . | CAWSSLNTEAFF | TGTGCCTGGAGCTCGCTGAACACTGAAGCTTTCTTT
TRBJ1-6 | . | TRBV28 | TRBD1 | CASSAGTGVSPLHF | TGTGCCAGCAGTGCCGGGACAGGGGTGTCACCCCTCCACTTT
TRBJ2-2 | . | TRBV9 | . | CASSVDLARNTGELFF | TGTGCCAGCAGCGTAGACCTAGCGCGGAACACCGGGGAGCTGTTTTTT
TRBJ2-7 | . | TRBV6-1 | . | CASSRDPSYEQYF | TGTGCCAGCAGCCGGGACCCCTCCTACGAGCAGTACTTC
TRBJ2-2 | once | TRBV5-1 | TRBD1 | CASSYGSDRGISGELFF | TGCGCCAGCAGCTACGGGAGTGACAGGGGGATTTCCGGGGAGCTGTTTTTT